The 5 T cell receptor beta chains presented below share a single source sample, sequenced in a study of blood T cells in healthy people across ages. The second PCR ran 7 to 11 cycles with a sample-barcoded 5' primer and J-beta primers. TCRdb called the 5' RACE reads again in MiXCR, with one record for every CDR3 protein. The sample includes some 1 million distinct CDR3 sequences, over 35% of them seen just once. Sequencing was performed on blood. These receptors were obtained from a woman aged 55-69 years in good health.

The chain uses TRBV10-3 and TRBJ2-1, with TRBD1 matching 12 bases. In germline, CDR1 is ENHRY, CDR2 SYGVKD. Trimming removed 5 bases from V and 6 bases from J; junction bases left unmatched: 20. This CDR3 region has 20 residues. This CDR3 reads CAISTGPGQGAQRRSNEQFF. CDR3 nucleotides: TGTGCCATCAGTACCGGACCGGGACAGGGGGCACAGCGGAGATCCAATGAGCAGTTCTTC.

J is TRBJ2-3 and V is TRBV20-1; 8 nucleotides match TRBD2. The CDR3 covers 16 residues. V shed 0 bases and J 5 bases; nucleotides not matched to a gene: 10. Germline V lookup: CDR1 DFQATT, CDR2 SNEGSKA (reference sequence). The CDR3 is CSARDFRAGAVDTQYF. CDR3 DNA: TGCAGTGCTAGAGATTTCAGAGCGGGAGCTGTAGATACGCAGTATTTT.

The chain recombines TRBV28 with TRBJ2-3, with D perhaps TRBD1 or TRBD2 (6 bases each). V was shortened by 10 bases and J by 1 base, with 15 bases between the two germline ends. Per germline, CDR1 MDHEN and CDR2 SYDVKM. The CDR3 consists of 14 residues. CDR3 in amino acids: CATAGHLRTDTQYF. As DNA, the CDR3 is TGTGCCACTGCGGGACACCTCCGCACAGATACGCAGTATTTT.

The rearrangement uses TRBV20-1 and TRBJ2-1; D possibly matches TRBD1 or TRBD2 (5 bases each). The DNA end is more similar to TRBJ2-7, so the J call may be wrong. The germline gives CDR1 DFQATT, CDR2 SNEGSKA (reference sequence). This CDR3 comprises 14 residues. CDR3 in DNA: TGCAGTGCTAGCGAACTAGGAGATAGGGGCGAGCAGTACTTC. Amino acids: CSASELGDRGEQYF.

The chain links TRBV2 to TRBJ1-5; D possibly corresponds to TRBD1 (5 bases). This CDR3 region has 17 residues. Germline V lookup: CDR1 SNHLY, CDR2 FYNNEI. Trimming cost V 0 bases and J 0 bases, with 12 bases left between them. The CDR3 coding sequence is TGTGCCAGCAGTGAAGCGGGGAGGGGATATAGCAATCAGCCCCAGCATTTT. It translates to CASSEAGRGYSNQPQHF. Looking up the rest from reference TRBV2 and TRBJ1-5 gives the full variable domain: EPEVTQTPSHQVTQMGQEVILRCVPISNHLYFYWYRQILGQKVEFLVSFYNNEISEKSEIFDDQFSVERPDGSNFTLKIRSTKLEDSAMYFCASSEAGRGYSNQPQHFGDGTRLSIL.